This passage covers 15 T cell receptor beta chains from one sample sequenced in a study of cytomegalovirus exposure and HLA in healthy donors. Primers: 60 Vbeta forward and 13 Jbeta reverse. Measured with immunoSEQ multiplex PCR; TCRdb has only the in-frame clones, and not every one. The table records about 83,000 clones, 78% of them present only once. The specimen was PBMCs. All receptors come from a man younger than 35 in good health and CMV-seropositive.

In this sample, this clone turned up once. The CDR3 nucleotides read TGCGCCAGCAGCCAAGATTCAGATCAGCCCCAGCATTTT. Amino acids: CASSQDSDQPQHF. The V call is TRBV4-1, the J call TRBJ1-5; D gene unclear. Deletions cut 0 bases from V and 5 bases from J, with 5 bases between. Per germline, CDR1 MGHRA and CDR2 YSYEKL. The CDR3 totals 13 residues.

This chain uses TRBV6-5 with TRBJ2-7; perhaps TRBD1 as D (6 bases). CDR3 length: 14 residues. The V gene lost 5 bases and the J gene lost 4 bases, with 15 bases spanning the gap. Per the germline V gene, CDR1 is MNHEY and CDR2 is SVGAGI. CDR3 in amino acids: CASSPHSGQYEQYF. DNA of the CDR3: TGTGCCAGCAGTCCACATTCGGGACAATACGAGCAGTACTTC.

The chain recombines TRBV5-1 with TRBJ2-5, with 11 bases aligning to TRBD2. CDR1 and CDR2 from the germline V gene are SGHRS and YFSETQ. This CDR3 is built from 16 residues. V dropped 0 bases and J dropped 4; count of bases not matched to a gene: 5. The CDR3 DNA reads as TGCGCCAGCAGCTTGGGCCTAGCGGGAGGAGTAGAGACCCAGTACTTC. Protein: CASSLGLAGGVETQYF.

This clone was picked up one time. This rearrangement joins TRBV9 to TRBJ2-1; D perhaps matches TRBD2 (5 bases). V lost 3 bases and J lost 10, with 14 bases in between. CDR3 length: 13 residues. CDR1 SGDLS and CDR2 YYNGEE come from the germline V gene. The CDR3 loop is CASSARDLVEQFF. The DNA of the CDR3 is TGTGCCAGCAGCGCACGGGATTTAGTAGAGCAGTTCTTC.

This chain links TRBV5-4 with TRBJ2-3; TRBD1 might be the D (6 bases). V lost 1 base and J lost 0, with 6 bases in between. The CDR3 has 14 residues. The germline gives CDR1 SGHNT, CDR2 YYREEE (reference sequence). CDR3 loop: CASSLTGSTDTQYF. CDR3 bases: TGTGCCAGCAGCTTGACAGGGAGCACAGATACGCAGTATTTT.

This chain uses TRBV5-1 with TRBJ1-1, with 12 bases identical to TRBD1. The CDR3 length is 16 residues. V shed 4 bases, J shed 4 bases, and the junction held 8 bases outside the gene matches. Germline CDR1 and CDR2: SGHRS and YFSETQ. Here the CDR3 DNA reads TGCGCCAGCAGCACCAGCCCGGGACAGGGGGCCACTGAAGCTTTCTTT. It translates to CASSTSPGQGATEAFF.

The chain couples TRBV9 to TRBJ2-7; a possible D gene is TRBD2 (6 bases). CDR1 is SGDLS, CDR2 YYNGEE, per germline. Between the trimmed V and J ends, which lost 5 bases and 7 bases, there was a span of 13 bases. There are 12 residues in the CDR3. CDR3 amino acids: CASSPRGVEQYF. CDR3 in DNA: TGTGCCAGCAGTCCTCGCGGGGTAGAGCAGTACTTC.

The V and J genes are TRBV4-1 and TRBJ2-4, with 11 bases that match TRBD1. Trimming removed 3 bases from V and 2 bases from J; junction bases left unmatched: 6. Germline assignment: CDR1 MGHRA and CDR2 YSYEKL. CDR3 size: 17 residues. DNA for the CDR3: TGCGCCAGCAGCCAGGGCCGGACAGGGGGCTCCAAAAACATTCAGTACTTC. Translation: CASSQGRTGGSKNIQYF.

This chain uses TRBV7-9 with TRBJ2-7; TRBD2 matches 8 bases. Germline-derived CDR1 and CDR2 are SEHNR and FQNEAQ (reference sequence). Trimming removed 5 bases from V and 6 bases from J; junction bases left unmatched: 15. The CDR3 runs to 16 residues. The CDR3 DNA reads TGTGCCAGCAGCGAGAAGCGGGAGTTCCTCCTAGGCGAGCAGTACTTC. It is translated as CASSEKREFLLGEQYF. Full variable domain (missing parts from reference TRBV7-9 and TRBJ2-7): DTGVSQNPRHKITKRGQNVTFRCDPISEHNRLYWYRQTLGQGPEFLTYFQNEAQLEKSRLLSDRFSAERPKGSFSTLEIQRTEQGDSAMYLCASSEKREFLLGEQYFGPGTRLTVT.

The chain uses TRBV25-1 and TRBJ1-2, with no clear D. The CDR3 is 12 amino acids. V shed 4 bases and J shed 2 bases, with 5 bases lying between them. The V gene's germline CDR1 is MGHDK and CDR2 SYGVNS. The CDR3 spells CASSAMNYGYTF. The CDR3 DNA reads TGTGCCAGCAGTGCCATGAACTATGGCTACACCTTC.

The CDR3 DNA follows: TGTGCCAGCAGCCAAGCTAACAGGGGAAGCAATCAGCCCCAGCATTTT. It specifies CASSQANRGSNQPQHF. The genes are TRBV7-8 and TRBJ1-5; TRBD1 agrees at 7 bases. Germline CDR1 and CDR2: SGHVS and FQNEAQ. The CDR3 extends over 16 amino acids. V shed 5 bases, J shed 1 base, and the junction held 8 bases outside the gene matches.

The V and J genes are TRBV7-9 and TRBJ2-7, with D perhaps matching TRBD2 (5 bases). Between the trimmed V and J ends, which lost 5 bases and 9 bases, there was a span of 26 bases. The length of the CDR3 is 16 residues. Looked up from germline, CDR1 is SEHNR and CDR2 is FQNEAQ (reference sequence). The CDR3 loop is CASSPIDPIPPEGQYF. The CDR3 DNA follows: TGTGCCAGCAGCCCGATAGACCCCATCCCCCCCGAGGGGCAGTACTTC.

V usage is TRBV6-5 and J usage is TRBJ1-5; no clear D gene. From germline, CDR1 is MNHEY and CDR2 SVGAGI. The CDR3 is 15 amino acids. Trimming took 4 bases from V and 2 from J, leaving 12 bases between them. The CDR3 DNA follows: TGTGCCAGCAGTTCGGGAGGTTTAGGCAATCAGCCCCAGCATTTT. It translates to CASSSGGLGNQPQHF.

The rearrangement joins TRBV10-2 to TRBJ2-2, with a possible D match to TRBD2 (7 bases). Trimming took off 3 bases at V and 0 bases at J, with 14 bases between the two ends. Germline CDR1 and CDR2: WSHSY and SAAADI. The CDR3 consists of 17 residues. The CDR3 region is CASSDSGGSTNTGELFF. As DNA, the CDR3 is TGCGCCAGCAGTGATTCGGGGGGCTCCACGAACACCGGGGAGCTGTTTTTT.

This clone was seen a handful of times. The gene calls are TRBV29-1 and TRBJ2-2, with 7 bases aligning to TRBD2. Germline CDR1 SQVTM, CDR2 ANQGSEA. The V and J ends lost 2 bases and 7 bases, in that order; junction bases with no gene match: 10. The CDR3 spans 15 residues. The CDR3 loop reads CSVESGAGRIGELFF. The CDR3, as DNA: TGCAGCGTTGAAAGTGGAGCGGGAAGAATCGGGGAGCTGTTTTTT.